This T cell receptor beta chain was recovered during a study of blood T cell repertoires in COVID-19. Study background: Whether acute or convalescent, the COVID-19 samples came from the United States, Italy and Spain. From T cells, B-cell-depleted T cells, or PBMCs came the material, which was cDNA or gDNA.

Authors' methods: Quantification of nucleated cells was approximated via reference gene primer amplification. Repertoires were generated with immunoSEQ multiplex PCR, while TCRdb's copy carries only in-frame clones and drops some. V, J and clone size were drawn from that table, and D and trimming were deduced from the DNA. The sample lists some 110,000 clones; 60% to 85% were seen once. CDR1 and CDR2 from the germline V gene are SEHNR and FQNEAQ (reference sequence). V shed 5 bases and J shed 4 bases, with 13 bases lying between them. The CDR3 sequence is 14 residues long. This TCR was recovered from a man in his sixties or seventies with acute or convalescent COVID-19. Sequencing was carried out using peripheral blood. This chain joins TRBV7-9 and TRBJ2-3; weak D call: TRBD2 (6 bases). CDR3 residues: CASSQGLSADTQYF. The CDR3 bases are TGTGCCAGCAGCCAGGGACTGTCGGCAGATACGCAGTATTTT.